This T cell receptor (beta chain) was identified during a study of CD8 T cells in ankylosing spondylitis. General observations from the study: CD8+ by phenotype, disease-linked clones were relatively rare in peripheral blood. One TCR beta motif, made up of eight or nine highly homologous variants, appeared characteristic of ankylosing spondylitis blood. Disease-associated clones were reportedly significantly overrepresented in matched ankylosing spondylitis synovial fluid.

The CDR3 covers 14 residues. The V and J ends lost 1 base and 0 bases respectively, with 6 bases between them. Quantitative molecular-barcoded 5'-RACE generated the TCR beta libraries. One entry per CDR3 protein results from TCRdb running MiXCR on the 5' RACE reads. The sample has approximately 540,000 distinct CDR3 sequences; more than 9.5% are singletons. Of note for this clonotype: Its target is not known.

The material sequenced was blood, either unsorted or a sorted T cell fraction (not recorded which). The receptor comes from a male donor with ankylosing spondylitis. The chain recombines TRBV12-3 or TRBV12-4 with TRBJ1-2; unclear D gene. Here the CDR3 reads CASSLGLTNYGYTF. In DNA, the CDR3 is TGTGCCAGCAGTTTAGGCTTGACTAACTATGGCTACACCTTC.